Following are 22 T cell receptor beta chains from one sample sequenced in a study of cytomegalovirus exposure and HLA in healthy donors. The PCR employed 60 Vbeta primers together with 13 Jbeta primers. The data were produced by immunoSEQ multiplex PCR, yet TCRdb's version contains in-frame clones alone and is incomplete. There are about 160,000 clones in the sample; around three quarters occur only once, and about 4% lies in the top ten. The specimen was PBMCs. These receptors were collected from a young man in good health and CMV-seropositive.

The V and J genes are TRBV28 and TRBJ2-1, with D possibly matching TRBD2 (7 bases). Germline V gene lookup returns CDR1 MDHEN and CDR2 SYDVKM. Trimming took off 5 bases at V and 7 bases at J, with 18 bases between the two ends. This CDR3 spans 15 amino acids. CDR3 in DNA: TGTGCCAGCAGTGTTTGGCGGGGGCGCCGGAATGAGCAGTTCTTC. This translates into CASSVWRGRRNEQFF.

The rearrangement links TRBV5-4 to TRBJ2-7, with D tentatively TRBD1 (6 bases). Germline V gene sequence: CDR1 SGHNT, CDR2 YYREEE (reference sequence). Trimming cost V 1 base and J 5 bases, with 13 bases left between them. The length of the CDR3 is 14 residues. CDR3 protein: CASSLTGRRNEQYF. CDR3 DNA: TGTGCCAGCAGCTTGACAGGGCGAAGGAACGAGCAGTACTTC.

The CDR3 coding sequence is TGCGCCAGCAGCCATGTTGTTCCCCCACAAGAGACCCAGTACTTC. Translation: CASSHVVPPQETQYF. The chain has TRBV4-1 and TRBJ2-5; D gene ambiguous. The germline V gene has CDR1 MGHRA and CDR2 YSYEKL. The CDR3 has 15 amino acids. V gave up 3 bases and J gave up 2 bases, with 13 bases separating them.

This chain uses TRBV4-1 with TRBJ1-4, with D perhaps matching TRBD1 (5 bases). Germline V gives CDR1 MGHRA, CDR2 YSYEKL. The CDR3 covers 14 residues. The V end lost 0 bases, the J end lost 6 bases, and 8 bases lay between the germline ends. Written as DNA, the CDR3 is TGCGCCAGCAGCCAAGACAGGGAGGATGAAAAACTGTTTTTT. As protein: CASSQDREDEKLFF.

This chain uses TRBV7-2 with TRBJ2-1; 11 nucleotides line up with TRBD1. J gave up 12 bases and V 3 bases, and 13 bases lay outside the gene matches. CDR3 length equals 16 residues. Germline CDR1 reads SGHTA; CDR2 reads FQGNSA. The chain's CDR3 is CASSFPAGTGGSRQFF. In DNA form, the CDR3 reads TGTGCCAGCAGCTTCCCTGCCGGGACAGGGGGGTCTCGGCAGTTCTTC.

For the CDR3, the DNA is TGTGCCAGCAAGCCGACGGGTTATAATTCACCCCTCCACTTT. It is translated as CASKPTGYNSPLHF. This chain joins TRBV6-5 and TRBJ1-6, with D hard to call. Germline V gene data show CDR1 as MNHEY and CDR2 as SVGAGI. The CDR3 length is 14 residues. Trimming removed 7 bases from V and 4 bases from J, with 11 bases in between.

The gene calls are TRBV28 and TRBJ2-2, with 7 bases matching TRBD1. Per the germline V gene, CDR1 is MDHEN and CDR2 is SYDVKM. The trim removed 6 bases at V and 4 bases at J, leaving 2 bases unmatched. The length of the CDR3 is 13 residues. The CDR3 sequence: CASRDRSTGELFF. The CDR3 nucleotides are TGTGCCAGCAGGGACAGGTCCACCGGGGAGCTGTTTTTT.

The rearrangement uses TRBV5-1 and TRBJ2-7; the match to TRBD1 covers 7 bases. The CDR3 has 13 residues. J lost 6 bases, V lost 6 bases, and 9 bases had no gene match. Germline V gene lookup returns CDR1 SGHRS and CDR2 YFSETQ. CDR3 in amino acids: CASTAQGEREQYF. CDR3 DNA: TGCGCCAGCACCGCGCAGGGGGAACGCGAGCAGTACTTC.

V and J are TRBV7-2 and TRBJ1-6, with 7 bases fitting TRBD1. V shed 1 base and J 6 bases; nucleotides not matched to a gene: 6. The germline V gene has CDR1 SGHTA and CDR2 FQGNSA. The CDR3 totals 16 residues. DNA of the CDR3: TGTGCCAGCAGCTTAGACAGGGGAGGCGGTAATTCACCCCTCCACTTT. This encodes CASSLDRGGGNSPLHF.

The chain combines TRBV19 with TRBJ1-2, with TRBD1 identical over 7 bases. Trimming at V came to 3 bases and at J to 7 bases, leaving 5 bases not matched to a gene. The CDR3 spans 13 residues. Per germline, CDR1 LNHDA and CDR2 SQIVND (reference sequence). As DNA, the CDR3 is TGTGCCAGTAGTATCTTCGGACAGGCTGGCTACACCTTC. It encodes CASSIFGQAGYTF.

The DNA for the CDR3 is TGTGCCAGCAGCCCCGGGAGGGGAAATACGCAGTATTTT. This codes for CASSPGRGNTQYF. The rearrangement joins TRBV7-6 to TRBJ2-3, with 8 bases fitting TRBD2. Germline V gene sequence: CDR1 SGHVS, CDR2 FNYEAQ. The V segment lost 5 bases and the J segment 7 bases; nucleotides outside the gene matches: 5. The CDR3 contains 13 residues.

V and J are TRBV10-3 and TRBJ2-1; 10 bases match TRBD1. There are 17 residues in the CDR3. CDR1 and CDR2 from the germline V gene are ENHRY and SYGVKD. The trim removed 6 bases at V and 0 bases at J, leaving 8 bases unmatched. The CDR3 region is CAIRAGQGRSSYNEQFF. CDR3 sequence (DNA): TGTGCCATCAGGGCGGGACAGGGGAGAAGCTCCTACAATGAGCAGTTCTTC.

The rearrangement uses TRBV4-1 and TRBJ2-1; D perhaps matches TRBD1 (5 bases). CDR1 is MGHRA, CDR2 YSYEKL, per germline. This CDR3 has 16 amino acids. V dropped 4 bases and J dropped 1 base, with 14 bases sitting between them. For the CDR3, the DNA is TGCGCCAGCAGCCTCCCACAAGGGGCGTCCTACAATGAGCAGTTCTTC. Its protein is CASSLPQGASYNEQFF.

The DNA for the CDR3 is TGTGCCAGCAGTTACTCTAGCGGGGGGGCAGGGGAGCAGTTCTTC. This codes for CASSYSSGGAGEQFF. V and J are TRBV6-5 and TRBJ2-1; 11 bases agree with TRBD2. V lost 0 bases and J lost 10; bases outside the gene matches: 5. The CDR3 has 15 residues. Germline values: CDR1 MNHEY, CDR2 SVGAGI.

The V and J genes are TRBV28 and TRBJ1-1; 9 bases are a match to TRBD1. CDR1 MDHEN and CDR2 SYDVKM come from the germline V gene. The CDR3 contains 12 residues. V shed 5 bases, J shed 10 bases, and the junction held 5 bases outside the gene matches. CDR3 protein: CASSGDREGAFF. The CDR3 region has the DNA TGTGCCAGCAGTGGGGACAGGGAAGGAGCTTTCTTT.

The chain combines TRBV12-5 with TRBJ1-6, with D possibly matching TRBD1 (6 bases). The CDR3 totals 12 residues. The V end was cut by 2 bases, the J end by 15 bases, with 11 bases between. CDR1 and CDR2 from the germline V gene are LGHNT and FRNRAP. The CDR3 nucleotides are TGTGCTAGTGGTTTGCACAGGGAGCACCTCCACTTT. Protein sequence: CASGLHREHLHF.

The chain combines TRBV5-1 with TRBJ2-1, with 7 bases matching TRBD1. Per the germline V gene, CDR1 is SGHRS and CDR2 is YFSETQ. After removal of 3 bases from V and 4 bases from J, the junction contained 4 bases not matched to a gene. This CDR3 is built from 14 residues. CDR3 protein: CASSSGQIYNEQFF. As DNA, the CDR3 is TGCGCCAGCAGCTCGGGACAGATTTACAATGAGCAGTTCTTC.

This chain connects TRBV28 to TRBJ1-3, with D possibly TRBD1 on 6 matching bases. The germline V gene encodes CDR1 MDHEN and CDR2 SYDVKM. The CDR3 sequence is 14 residues long. Between the trimmed V and J ends, which lost 5 bases and 2 bases, there was a span of 10 bases. CDR3 in amino acids: CASSRDITGNTIYF. DNA for the CDR3: TGTGCCAGCAGTCGGGACATTACTGGAAACACCATATATTTT. The full variable domain, rest sourced from reference TRBV28 and TRBJ1-3, is DVKVTQSSRYLVKRTGEKVFLECVQDMDHENMFWYRQDPGLGLRLIYFSYDVKMKEKGDIPEGYSVSREKKERFSLILESASTNQTSMYLCASSRDITGNTIYFGEGSWLTVV.

This chain links TRBV19 with TRBJ1-5, with D tentatively TRBD1 (6 bases). Germline CDR1 reads LNHDA; CDR2 reads SQIVND (reference sequence). The CDR3 loop spans 14 amino acids. V lost 2 bases and J 4 bases, leaving 9 bases between the germline ends. Written as DNA, the CDR3 is TGTGCCAGTAGTATACAGGGGTGGAATCAGCCCCAGCATTTT. Translating it yields CASSIQGWNQPQHF.

The chain carries TRBV7-2 and TRBJ2-5; 12 bases are a match to TRBD2. Germline V gene data show CDR1 as SGHTA and CDR2 as FQGNSA. CDR3 size: 18 residues. The V segment lost 5 bases and the J segment 5 bases; nucleotides outside the gene matches: 15. In DNA, the CDR3 is TGTGCCAGCAGCCAAAGTTATGATCTAGCGGGGGGGCCGGAGACCCAGTACTTC. Its translation: CASSQSYDLAGGPETQYF.

This clone was counted once. This chain connects TRBV6-5 to TRBJ2-2; no firm D call. Trimming removed 5 bases at V and 5 bases at J, with 6 bases between. The CDR3 runs 12 residues. The germline CDR1 and CDR2 sequences are MNHEY and SVGAGI. The CDR3 DNA reads as TGTGCCAGCAGTCTCCGTACCGGGGAGCTGTTTTTT. This codes for CASSLRTGELFF.

This rearrangement joins TRBV7-9 to TRBJ1-2; D not certain. The CDR3 has 12 amino acids. V shed 3 bases and J shed 3 bases, with 5 bases lying between them. The germline CDR1 and CDR2 sequences are SEHNR and FQNEAQ (reference sequence). The CDR3 DNA follows: TGTGCCAGCAGCTTCAGTGACTATGGCTACACCTTC. Translated: CASSFSDYGYTF.